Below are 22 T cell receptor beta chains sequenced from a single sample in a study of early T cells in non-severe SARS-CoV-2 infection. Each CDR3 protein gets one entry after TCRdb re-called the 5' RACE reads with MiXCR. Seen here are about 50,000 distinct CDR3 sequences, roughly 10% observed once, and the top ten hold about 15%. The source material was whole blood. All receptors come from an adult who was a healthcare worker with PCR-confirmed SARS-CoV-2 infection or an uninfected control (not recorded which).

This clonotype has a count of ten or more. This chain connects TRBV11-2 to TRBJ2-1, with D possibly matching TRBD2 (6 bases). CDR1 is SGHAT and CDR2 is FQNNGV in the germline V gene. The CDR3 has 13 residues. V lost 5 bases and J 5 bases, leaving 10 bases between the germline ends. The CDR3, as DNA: TGTGCCAGCAGCCCCGGGACTGACAATGAGCAGTTCTTC. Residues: CASSPGTDNEQFF. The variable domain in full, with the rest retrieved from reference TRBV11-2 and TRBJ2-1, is EAGVAQSPRYKIIEKRQSVAFWCNPISGHATLYWYQQILGQGPKLLIQFQNNGVVDDSQLPKDRFSAERLKGVDSTLKIQPAKLEDSAVYLCASSPGTDNEQFFGPGTRLTVL.

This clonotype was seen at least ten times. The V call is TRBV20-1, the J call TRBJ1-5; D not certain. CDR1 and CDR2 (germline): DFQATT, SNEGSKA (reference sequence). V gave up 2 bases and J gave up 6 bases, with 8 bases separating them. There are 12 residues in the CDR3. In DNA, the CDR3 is TGCAGTGCTAGACCTGGACTTCAGCCCCAGCATTTT. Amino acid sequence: CSARPGLQPQHF.

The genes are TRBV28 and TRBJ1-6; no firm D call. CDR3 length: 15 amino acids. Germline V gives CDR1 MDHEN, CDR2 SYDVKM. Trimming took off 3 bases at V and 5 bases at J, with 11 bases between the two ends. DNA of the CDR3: TGTGCCAGCAGTTTTTTAGGCAGAAATAATTCACCCCTCCACTTT. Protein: CASSFLGRNNSPLHF.

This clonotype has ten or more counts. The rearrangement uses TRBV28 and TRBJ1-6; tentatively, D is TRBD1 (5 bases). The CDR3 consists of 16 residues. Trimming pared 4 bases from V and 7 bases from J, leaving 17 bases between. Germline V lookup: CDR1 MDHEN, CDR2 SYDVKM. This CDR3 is CASSSTGEGRNSPLHF. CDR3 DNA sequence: TGTGCCAGCAGTTCCACCGGGGAGGGGAGGAATTCACCCCTCCACTTT.

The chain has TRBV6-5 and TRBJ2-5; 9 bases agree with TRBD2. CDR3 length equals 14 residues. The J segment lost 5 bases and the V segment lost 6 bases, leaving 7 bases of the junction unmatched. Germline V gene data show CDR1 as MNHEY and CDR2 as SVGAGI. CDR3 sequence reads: CASSPGLARETQYF. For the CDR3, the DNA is TGTGCCAGCAGCCCCGGACTAGCGCGGGAGACCCAGTACTTC.

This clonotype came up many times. The CDR3 loop is CASSFGQRVAYNEQFF. DNA for the CDR3: TGTGCCAGCAGCTTTGGACAGCGCGTTGCCTACAATGAGCAGTTCTTC. The chain joins TRBV7-2 to TRBJ2-1, with D maybe TRBD1 (6 bases). The V and J ends lost 3 bases and 2 bases respectively, with 14 bases between them. From germline, CDR1 is SGHTA and CDR2 FQGNSA. The CDR3 spans 16 residues.

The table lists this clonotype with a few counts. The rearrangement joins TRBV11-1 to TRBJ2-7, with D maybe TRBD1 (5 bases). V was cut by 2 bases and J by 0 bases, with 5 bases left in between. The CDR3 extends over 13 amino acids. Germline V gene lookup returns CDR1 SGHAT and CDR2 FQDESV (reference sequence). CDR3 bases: TGTGCCAGCAGCTTACAGGGCTCCTACGAGCAGTACTTC. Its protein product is CASSLQGSYEQYF.

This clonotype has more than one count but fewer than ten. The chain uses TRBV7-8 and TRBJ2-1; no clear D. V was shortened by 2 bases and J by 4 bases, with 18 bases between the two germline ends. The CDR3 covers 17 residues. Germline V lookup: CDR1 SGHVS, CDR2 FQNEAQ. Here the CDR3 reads CASSLFFDTLLYNEQFF. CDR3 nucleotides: TGTGCCAGCAGCTTATTTTTCGATACCTTACTATACAATGAGCAGTTCTTC.

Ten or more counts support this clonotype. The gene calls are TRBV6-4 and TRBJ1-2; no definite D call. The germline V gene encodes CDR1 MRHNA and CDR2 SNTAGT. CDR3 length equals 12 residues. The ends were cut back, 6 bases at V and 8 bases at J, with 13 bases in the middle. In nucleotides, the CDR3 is TGTGCCAGCAGGGCGGGCAGTTGGGGCTACACCTTC. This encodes CASRAGSWGYTF.

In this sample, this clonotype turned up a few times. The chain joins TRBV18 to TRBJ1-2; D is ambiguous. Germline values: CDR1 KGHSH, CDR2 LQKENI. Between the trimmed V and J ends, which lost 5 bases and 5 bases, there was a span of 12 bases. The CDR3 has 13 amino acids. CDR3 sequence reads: CASSTRGNYGYTF. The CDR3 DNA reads TGTGCCAGCTCAACACGGGGTAATTATGGCTACACCTTC.

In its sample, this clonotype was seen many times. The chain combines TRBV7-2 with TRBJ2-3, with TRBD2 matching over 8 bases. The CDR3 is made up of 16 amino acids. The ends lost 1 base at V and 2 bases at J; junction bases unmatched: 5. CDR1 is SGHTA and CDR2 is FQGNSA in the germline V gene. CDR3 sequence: CASSLGLAGYTDTQYF. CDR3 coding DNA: TGTGCCAGCAGCTTAGGTTTAGCGGGATACACAGATACGCAGTATTTT.

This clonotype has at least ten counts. This CDR3 is CASSYTQANTGELFF. The CDR3 nucleotides read TGTGCCAGCAGTTACACCCAAGCGAACACCGGGGAGCTGTTTTTT. The chain has TRBV6-6 and TRBJ2-2, with no clear D. Germline CDR1 reads MNHNY; CDR2 reads SVGAGI (reference sequence). CDR3 length equals 15 residues. V shed 2 bases and J shed 0 bases, with 7 bases lying between them.

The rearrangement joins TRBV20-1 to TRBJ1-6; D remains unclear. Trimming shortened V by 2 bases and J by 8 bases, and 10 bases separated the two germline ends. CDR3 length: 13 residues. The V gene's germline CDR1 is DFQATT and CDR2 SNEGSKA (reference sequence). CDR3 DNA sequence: TGCAGTGCTAGACCTCGAGGCGATTCACCCCTCCACTTT. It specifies CSARPRGDSPLHF.

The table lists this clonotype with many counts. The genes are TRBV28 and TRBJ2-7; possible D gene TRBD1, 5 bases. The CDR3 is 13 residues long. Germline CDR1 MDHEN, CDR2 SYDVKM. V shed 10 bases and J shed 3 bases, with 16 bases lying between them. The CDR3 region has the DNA TGTGCCACCAGCTGGGGCACCCACTACGAGCAGTACTTC. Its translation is CATSWGTHYEQYF.

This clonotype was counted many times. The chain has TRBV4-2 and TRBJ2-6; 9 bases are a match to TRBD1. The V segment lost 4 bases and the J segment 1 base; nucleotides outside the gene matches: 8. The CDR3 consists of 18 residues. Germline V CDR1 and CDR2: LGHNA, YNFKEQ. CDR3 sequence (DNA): TGTGCCAGCAGCCGAGACGGACAGGGGCGGTCTGGGGCCAACGTCCTGACTTTC. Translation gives CASSRDGQGRSGANVLTF.

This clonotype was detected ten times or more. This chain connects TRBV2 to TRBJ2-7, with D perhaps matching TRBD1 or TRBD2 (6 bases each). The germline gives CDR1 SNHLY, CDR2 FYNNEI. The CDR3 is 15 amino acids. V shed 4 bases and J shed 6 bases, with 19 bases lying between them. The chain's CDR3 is CASSASPGGGGEQYF. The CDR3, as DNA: TGTGCCAGCAGTGCCTCCCCAGGAGGGGGTGGCGAGCAGTACTTC.

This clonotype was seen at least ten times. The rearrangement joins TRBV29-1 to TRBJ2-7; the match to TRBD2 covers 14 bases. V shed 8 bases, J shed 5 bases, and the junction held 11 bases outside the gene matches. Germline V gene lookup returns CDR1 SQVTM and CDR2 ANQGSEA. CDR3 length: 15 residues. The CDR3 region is CSSTGTSGRIDEQYF. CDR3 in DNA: TGCAGCTCAACTGGGACTAGCGGGAGAATTGACGAGCAGTACTTC.

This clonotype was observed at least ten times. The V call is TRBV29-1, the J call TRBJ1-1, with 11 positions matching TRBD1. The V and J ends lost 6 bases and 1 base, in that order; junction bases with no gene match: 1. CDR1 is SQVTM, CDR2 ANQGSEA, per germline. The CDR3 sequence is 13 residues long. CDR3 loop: CSVGQGANTEAFF. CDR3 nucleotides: TGCAGCGTAGGACAGGGGGCGAACACTGAAGCTTTCTTT.

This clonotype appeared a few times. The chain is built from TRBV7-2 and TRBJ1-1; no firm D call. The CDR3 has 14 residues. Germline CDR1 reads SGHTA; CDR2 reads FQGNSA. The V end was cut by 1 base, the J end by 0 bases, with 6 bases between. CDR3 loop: CASSLEQLNTEAFF. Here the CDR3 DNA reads TGTGCCAGCAGCTTAGAACAGTTGAACACTGAAGCTTTCTTT.

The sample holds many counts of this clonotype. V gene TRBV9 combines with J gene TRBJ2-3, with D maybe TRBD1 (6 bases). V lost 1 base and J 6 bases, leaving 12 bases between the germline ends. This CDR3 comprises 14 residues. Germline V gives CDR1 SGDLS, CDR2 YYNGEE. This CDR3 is CASSVLGTPDTQYF. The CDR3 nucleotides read TGTGCCAGCAGCGTATTGGGGACACCGGATACGCAGTATTTT.

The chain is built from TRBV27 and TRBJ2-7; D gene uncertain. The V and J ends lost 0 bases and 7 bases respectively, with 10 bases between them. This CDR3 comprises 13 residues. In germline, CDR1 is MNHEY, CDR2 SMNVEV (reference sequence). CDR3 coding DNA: TGTGCCAGCAGTTTATCGATGAGGCGGGAGCAGTACTTC. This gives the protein CASSLSMRREQYF.

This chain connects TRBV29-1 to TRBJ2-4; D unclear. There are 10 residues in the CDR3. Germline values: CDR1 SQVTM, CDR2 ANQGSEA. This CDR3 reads CIGPVDIQYF. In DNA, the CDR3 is TGCATCGGGCCCGTAGACATTCAGTACTTC.